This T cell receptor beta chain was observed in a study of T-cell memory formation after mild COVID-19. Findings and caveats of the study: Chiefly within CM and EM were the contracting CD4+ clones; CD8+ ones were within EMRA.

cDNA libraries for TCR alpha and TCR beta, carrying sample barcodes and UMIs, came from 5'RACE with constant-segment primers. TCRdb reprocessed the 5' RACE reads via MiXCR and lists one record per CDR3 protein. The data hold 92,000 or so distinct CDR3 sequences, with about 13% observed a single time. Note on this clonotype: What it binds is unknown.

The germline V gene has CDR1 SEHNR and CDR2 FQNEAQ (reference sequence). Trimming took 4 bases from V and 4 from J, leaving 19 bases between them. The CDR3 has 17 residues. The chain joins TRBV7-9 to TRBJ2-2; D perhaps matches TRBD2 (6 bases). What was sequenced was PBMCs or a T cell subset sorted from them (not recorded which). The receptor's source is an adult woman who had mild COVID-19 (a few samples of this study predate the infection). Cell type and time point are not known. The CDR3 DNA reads TGTGCCAGCAGCTCGGCTGGGGGGTTATCGAGCACCGGGGAGCTGTTTTTT. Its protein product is CASSSAGGLSSTGELFF.